These T cell receptor beta chains were read from a single sample in a study of response to subunit inactivated influenza vaccine. MiXCR, applied by TCRdb to the RT-PCR reads, yields one record per CDR3 protein. The sample gives over 300,000 distinct CDR3 sequences, roughly 22% of which show up once; roughly 10% is in the top ten. The starting material was PBMCs from blood, obtained 21 months after vaccination. The origin of the receptors is a man between 50 and 70 years old who received an inactivated influenza vaccine. The CDR3 runs from the conserved cysteine through the conserved F or W. The D gene is left open where the match is weak. Size values are once, few and many counts, or a class for expanded clones, and some rows have none.

TRBV12-3/TRBV12-4,TRBJ2-2,-,TRBD2,TGTGCCAGCAGTATTAGCGGGAGGAGGGCCGGGGAGCTGTTTTTT,CASSISGRRAGELFF
TRBV5-6,TRBJ2-4,-,TRBD1,TGTGCCAGGAGCCCCGGACAGGGGAGGGGAAACATTCAGTACTTC,CARSPGQGRGNIQYF
TRBV20-1,TRBJ2-7,few,TRBD2,TGCAGTGCTAGAGATGGGCTAGCGGGTTATGGGCAGTACTTC,CSARDGLAGYGQYF
TRBV20-1,TRBJ1-1,few,-,TGCAGTGCTAGAGACGAAAGAGCTTTCTTT,CSARDERAFF
TRBV25-1,TRBJ2-1,few,TRBD1,TGTGCCAGCAGTTCGACAGGGATTTGGGCCTACAATGAGCAGTTCTTC,CASSSTGIWAYNEQFF
TRBV6-2/TRBV6-3,TRBJ2-3,-,TRBD1,TGTGCCAGCAGTCACGGACAGGGGACGGGCACAGATACGCAGTATTTT,CASSHGQGTGTDTQYF
TRBV4-1,TRBJ2-1,-,-,TGCGCCAGCAGCCAAGTTATGGAGGATGAGCAGTTCTTC,CASSQVMEDEQFF
TRBV11-1,TRBJ2-5,-,TRBD2,TGTGCCAGCAGCTTTTATTTTACTAGCGGTAGTACGGCGATCCAAGAGACCCAGTACTTC,CASSFYFTSGSTAIQETQYF
TRBV4-3,TRBJ1-1,-,-,TGCGCCAGCAGCCAAGCAGTAGTTGGGGACACTGAAGCTTTCTTT,CASSQAVVGDTEAFF
TRBV7-2,TRBJ1-5,many,-,TGTGCCAGCAGCACCCGGGGCAATCAGCCCCAGCATTTT,CASSTRGNQPQHF
TRBV7-9,TRBJ1-6,few,-,TGTGCCAGCAGCCAACCCTCGGGGGGAGGATCACCCCTCCACTTT,CASSQPSGGGSPLHF
TRBV11-2,TRBJ2-1,-,TRBD1,TGTGCCAGCAGCTCGGGACAGGGAAACTACAATGAGCAGTTCTTC,CASSSGQGNYNEQFF
TRBV30,TRBJ1-1,few,-,TGTGCCTGGAGTGTACTCCGGACTAATGAAGCTTTCTTT,CAWSVLRTNEAFF
TRBV28,TRBJ2-2,many,-,TGTGCCAGCAGCCCTATTTTGGCGGGGGAGCTGTTTTTT,CASSPILAGELFF
TRBV4-1,TRBJ2-4,few,TRBD2,TGCGCCAGCAGCCAAGATCCGACTAGCGGGGTATTTGCCAAAAACATTCAGTACTTC,CASSQDPTSGVFAKNIQYF
TRBV5-1,TRBJ2-2,-,-,TGCGCCAGCAGCTTGGAAATAGCCACCGGGGAGCTGTTTTTT,CASSLEIATGELFF
TRBV20-1,TRBJ2-7,-,-,TGCAGTGCTAGAGTCGAGGTTTACGAGCAGTACTTC,CSARVEVYEQYF
TRBV4-2,TRBJ2-1,many,TRBD2,TGTGCCAGCAGCCTAGCGGGAGTCGGCAATGAGCAGTTCTTC,CASSLAGVGNEQFF
TRBV18,TRBJ1-5,few,-,TGTGCCAGCTCAGCGGGGAGGGATCAGCCCCAGCATTTT,CASSAGRDQPQHF
TRBV12-3/TRBV12-4,TRBJ1-2,few,TRBD1,TGTGCCAGCGCTTGGACAGGGGGGGTCGGCGGCTACACCTTC,CASAWTGGVGGYTF
TRBV7-2,TRBJ2-1,-,TRBD1,TGTGCCAGCAGCTCCTACAGGGGTGTATCCTACAATGAGCAGTTCTTC,CASSSYRGVSYNEQFF
TRBV6-2/TRBV6-3,TRBJ1-1,few,-,TGTGCCAGCAGTACTTTCGGGGGCACTGAAGCTTTCTTT,CASSTFGGTEAFF
TRBV5-6,TRBJ2-5,-,-,TGTGCCAGCAGCTTGGTTTACCTTAATCAAGAGACCCAGTACTTC,CASSLVYLNQETQYF
TRBV5-1,TRBJ1-4,few,-,TGCGCCAGCAGCCCCCCCGGGAGATATGAAAAACTGTTTTTT,CASSPPGRYEKLFF
TRBV7-2,TRBJ2-1,-,-,TGTGCCAGCAGCTTAGAATTCAGAAGCAATGAGCAGTTCTTC,CASSLEFRSNEQFF
TRBV11-2,TRBJ2-5,-,TRBD2,TGTGCCAGCAGCTGGACTAGCGGGTACCAAGAGACCCAGTACTTC,CASSWTSGYQETQYF
TRBV29-1,TRBJ2-5,few,-,TGCAGCGTTGAAGAAGAGACCCAGTACTTC,CSVEEETQYF
TRBV20-1,TRBJ2-7,few,TRBD2,TGCAGTGCTGTAGCGGGACCGACCTACGAGCAGTACTTC,CSAVAGPTYEQYF
TRBV5-1,TRBJ2-1,-,TRBD2,TGCGCCAGCAGCCCAACTAGCGGGAGGACGAATGAGCAGTTCTTC,CASSPTSGRTNEQFF
TRBV12-3/TRBV12-4,TRBJ1-3,-,-,TGTGCCAGCAGTTTAATCTCTGGAAACACCATATATTTT,CASSLISGNTIYF
TRBV29-1,TRBJ1-2,many,-,TGCAGCGTTGAGCGCTATGGCTACACCTTC,CSVERYGYTF
TRBV4-2,TRBJ2-1,few,-,TGTGCCAGCAGCCAATACAGCTACAATGAGCAGTTCTTC,CASSQYSYNEQFF
TRBV7-9,TRBJ2-5,-,-,TGTGCCAGCAGCTTGAATTCCCAAGAGACCCAGTACTTC,CASSLNSQETQYF
TRBV15,TRBJ1-5,few,TRBD1,TGTGCCACCAGCAGACTGACAGGGAAAGGTCCCCAGCATTTT,CATSRLTGKGPQHF
TRBV6-1,TRBJ1-1,-,-,TGTGCCAGCAAAAATCTGGGAGGCACTGAAGCTTTCTTT,CASKNLGGTEAFF
TRBV20-1,TRBJ1-1,many,TRBD1,TGCAGTGGAGTGCCAGGGGGCTTGGGAGCTTTCTTT,CSGVPGGLGAFF
TRBV5-1,TRBJ2-1,many,-,TGCGCCAGCAGTCCGAGTGGGGGCCTCTACAATGAGCAGTTCTTC,CASSPSGGLYNEQFF
TRBV6-1,TRBJ2-1,-,-,TGTGCCAGCCAAAGACAGGGAGGGAACAATGAGCAGTTCTTC,CASQRQGGNNEQFF
TRBV19,TRBJ1-1,few,-,TGTGCCAGTAGTAGGACGGCCGGGGCTGAAGCTTTCTTT,CASSRTAGAEAFF
TRBV11-1,TRBJ1-4,-,-,TGTGCCAGCAGCAAAGGGACTGTGCGGGGCACAGCTAATGAAAAACTGTTTTTT,CASSKGTVRGTANEKLFF
TRBV12-3/TRBV12-4,TRBJ1-5,many,-,TGTGCCAGCAGTCTGGGGTGGAATCAGCCCCAGCATTTT,CASSLGWNQPQHF
TRBV29-1,TRBJ1-4,few,TRBD1,TGCAGCGCTGGGGACAGTCCTAATGAAAAACTGTTTTTT,CSAGDSPNEKLFF
TRBV28,TRBJ2-7,-,-,TGTGCCATCAGAGACAGCGGAGGGCTATCCGAGCAGTACTTC,CAIRDSGGLSEQYF
TRBV20-1,TRBJ1-2,few,-,TGCAGTGCTAGAGGGAACAGGCGAATGATTTTC,CSARGNRRMIF
TRBV11-2,TRBJ1-2,few,-,TGTGCCAGCAGCTTGGAGGGACGGGTCTATGGCTACACCTTC,CASSLEGRVYGYTF
TRBV7-8,TRBJ1-1,-,-,TGTGCCAGCAGCTTAGTCATCGGCGTGAACACTGAAGCTTTCTTT,CASSLVIGVNTEAFF
TRBV2,TRBJ1-5,many,-,TGTGCCAGCAGTGAGACGCCGGGTGGCAATCAGCCCCAGCATTTT,CASSETPGGNQPQHF